What follows are 16 T cell receptor beta chains derived from one specimen sequenced in a study of OX40 agonist ivuxolimab in advanced cancers. The library came from the immunoSEQ multiplex PCR assay. TCRdb holds this immuneACCESS table with in-frame rearrangements only. Some clones are missing; in checked studies, unresolved V genes explain under half, and the rest has no known cause. Across this sample there are about 52,000 clones, with approximately 92% seen only once. Of the sample, roughly 22% is held by the ten largest clones. The sequenced sample was CD4+ or CD8+ T cells sorted from blood, obtained in a trial of the OX40 agonist ivuxolimab. These receptor sequences come from an adult with an advanced solid tumor such as melanoma, head and neck, liver or kidney cancer.

V gene TRBV10-3 combines with J gene TRBJ2-3; TRBD1 is a possible D gene (5 bases). Looked up from germline, CDR1 is ENHRY and CDR2 is SYGVKD. There are 15 residues in the CDR3. V dropped 6 bases and J dropped 4 bases, with 17 bases sitting between them. The CDR3 nucleotides read TGTGCCATCAGAAGAGAAGGGGATCTGTCAGATACGCAGTATTTT. This gives the protein CAIRREGDLSDTQYF.

V is TRBV7-9 and J is TRBJ2-2; D gene unclear. This CDR3 comprises 13 residues. V lost 5 bases and J lost 2, with 6 bases in between. Per the germline V gene, CDR1 is SEHNR and CDR2 is FQNEAQ (reference sequence). The CDR3 DNA sequence: TGTGCCAGCAGCAACCTTAACACCGGGGAGCTGTTTTTT. As protein: CASSNLNTGELFF.

V gene TRBV28 combines with J gene TRBJ2-1, with D unclear. V was trimmed by 3 bases and J by 10 bases, leaving 16 bases between them. This CDR3 spans 14 amino acids. CDR1 and CDR2 (germline): MDHEN, SYDVKM. The CDR3 protein is CASSLVRRRNEQFF. DNA of the CDR3: TGTGCCAGCAGTTTGGTCCGAAGAAGGAACGAGCAGTTCTTC.

V usage is TRBV5-4 and J usage is TRBJ2-1; 8 bases are shared with TRBD2. V was clipped by 1 base and J by 7 bases; unmatched bases: 1. CDR1 is SGHNT and CDR2 is YYREEE in the germline V gene (reference sequence). This CDR3 has 13 residues. CDR3 in DNA: TGTGCCAGCAGCTTGCGGGAGGGGAATGAGCAGTTCTTC. Translated: CASSLREGNEQFF.

The gene calls are TRBV29-1 and TRBJ1-2; D ambiguous. The V end was cut by 1 base, the J end by 2 bases, with 14 bases between. The CDR3 sequence is 15 residues long. Germline assignment: CDR1 SQVTM and CDR2 ANQGSEA. The CDR3 here is CSVEGQGLKNYGYTF. For the CDR3, the DNA is TGCAGCGTTGAAGGTCAAGGGCTGAAGAACTATGGCTACACCTTC.

The chain is built from TRBV6-6 and TRBJ2-7; D ambiguous. Germline lookup yields CDR1 MNHNY and CDR2 SVGAGI (reference sequence). Trimming left V 6 bases short and J 3 bases short, with 9 bases between. There are 12 residues in the CDR3. CDR3 sequence (DNA): TGTGCCAGCAGCCCTGGGGACTACGAGCAGTACTTC. Translated, it gives CASSPGDYEQYF.

This sequence joins TRBV6-6 and TRBJ2-1, with D possibly being TRBD1 (6 bases). The CDR3 loop spans 11 amino acids. The V and J ends lost 11 bases and 5 bases respectively, with 10 bases between them. Germline CDR1 is MNHNY and CDR2 is SVGAGI (reference sequence). The CDR3 protein is CALKGDNEQFF. The CDR3 DNA reads TGTGCCCTGAAGGGGGACAATGAGCAGTTCTTC.

The V gene is TRBV19, the J gene TRBJ2-7, with TRBD2 matching 7 bases. The CDR3 has 14 residues. Germline V lookup: CDR1 LNHDA, CDR2 SQIVND (reference sequence). Germline trimming cut 6 bases from V and 3 bases from J; bases unmatched to any gene: 8. CDR3 region: CASRPWGGSYEQYF. The DNA of the CDR3 is TGTGCCAGTAGACCCTGGGGGGGAAGCTACGAGCAGTACTTC.

This chain joins TRBV4-3 and TRBJ1-1; D call uncertain. V gave up 1 base and J gave up 1 base, with 10 bases separating them. The CDR3 consists of 15 residues. From germline, CDR1 is LGHNA and CDR2 YSLEER. In DNA, the CDR3 is TGCGCCAGCAGCCAAGCTCGTGGCAAGAACACTGAAGCTTTCTTT. Translating it yields CASSQARGKNTEAFF.

J is TRBJ2-6 and V is TRBV7-9; tentative D call: TRBD2 (5 bases). The CDR3 covers 16 residues. CDR1 and CDR2 from the germline V gene are SEHNR and FQNEAQ (reference sequence). V lost 3 bases and J 0 bases, leaving 9 bases between the germline ends. The CDR3 spells CASSLSAVSGANVLTF. The CDR3 DNA reads as TGTGCCAGCAGCTTGTCAGCGGTCTCTGGGGCCAACGTCCTGACTTTC.

The chain carries TRBV5-6 and TRBJ2-7, with TRBD2 as a possible D gene (5 bases). The CDR3 length is 14 residues. Trimming shortened V by 4 bases and J by 0 bases, and 11 bases separated the two germline ends. Germline CDR1 is SGHDT and CDR2 is YYEEEE. CDR3: CASSEDGNSYEQYF. CDR3 bases: TGTGCCAGCAGCGAGGACGGGAACTCCTACGAGCAGTACTTC.

The V gene is TRBV10-2, the J gene TRBJ2-7; D is ambiguous. This CDR3 spans 15 amino acids. Trimming pared 8 bases from V and 2 bases from J, leaving 19 bases between. CDR1 and CDR2 (germline): WSHSY, SAAADI. The CDR3 coding sequence is TGCGCCAGCCTTACCCTGTCTTCAAGAGCCTACGAGCAGTACTTC. It encodes CASLTLSSRAYEQYF.

The J gene is TRBJ2-1, the V gene TRBV4-3; TRBD1 matches at 10 bases. The CDR3 length is 15 residues. Losses at the gene ends were 6 bases for V and 8 bases for J; bases not matched to a gene: 10. Germline V lookup: CDR1 LGHNA, CDR2 YSLEER. DNA for the CDR3: TGCGCCAGCAGACCTGATAGGGGACAGGGGTATGAGCAGTTCTTC. Residues: CASRPDRGQGYEQFF.

The rearrangement links TRBV4-1 to TRBJ2-7; 10 nucleotides align to TRBD2. This CDR3 comprises 17 residues. From germline, CDR1 is MGHRA and CDR2 YSYEKL. J was trimmed by 3 bases and V by 0 bases; bases with no gene match: 8. The CDR3 sequence is CASSQEGRGLAVYEQYF. CDR3 nucleotide sequence: TGCGCCAGCAGCCAAGAAGGGCGAGGACTAGCGGTCTACGAGCAGTACTTC.

Only one count was recorded for this clone. The chain's CDR3 is CASSVDPLAEQFF. CDR3 nucleotides: TGTGCCAGCAGCGTAGATCCTCTAGCGGAGCAGTTCTTC. The V gene is TRBV9, the J gene TRBJ2-1; D perhaps matches TRBD2 (6 bases). Germline V gene data show CDR1 as SGDLS and CDR2 as YYNGEE. Trimming pared 0 bases from V and 10 bases from J, leaving 11 bases between. The length of the CDR3 is 13 residues.

V gene TRBV28 combines with J gene TRBJ1-1, with TRBD1 as a possible D gene (5 bases). The CDR3 has 16 amino acids. Germline loops: CDR1 MDHEN, CDR2 SYDVKM. The V gene lost 3 bases and the J gene lost 7 bases, with 21 bases spanning the gap. In DNA form, the CDR3 reads TGTGCCAGCAGTTTCCGGGGCGTTAAGTACAGAGGTGAAGCTTTCTTT. This sequence encodes CASSFRGVKYRGEAFF.